A single sample is the source of the 20 T cell receptor beta chains below, sequenced in a study of T cells in Graves' hyperthyroidism and ophthalmopathy. It was RNA transcripts that yielded the amplified TCR beta CDR3 regions. The TCR CDR3 was amplified in a first-round RT-PCR using the HTBI primer set. TCRdb itself ran the multiplex PCR reads through MiXCR, one entry per CDR3 protein. The data show nearly 600,000 distinct CDR3 sequences, with more than 11% seen just once and 4.5% to 6% held by the top ten. Material for sequencing was blood. These TCRs come from a woman younger than 45 with Graves' hyperthyroidism that later progressed to Graves' ophthalmopathy.

This clonotype has ten or more counts. This rearrangement joins TRBV5-5 to TRBJ2-7, with 10 nucleotides matching TRBD1. The CDR3 is 15 amino acids. Looked up from germline, CDR1 is SGHKS and CDR2 is YYEKEE (reference sequence). The ends lost 5 bases at V and 3 bases at J; junction bases unmatched: 8. The CDR3 DNA reads as TGTGCCAGCAGGGATCGACAGGGGGCAGGCTACGAGCAGTACTTC. Translated, it gives CASRDRQGAGYEQYF.

Many counts were recorded for this clonotype. The V and J genes are TRBV4-1 and TRBJ2-7; perhaps TRBD2 as D (6 bases). Germline V gene sequence: CDR1 MGHRA, CDR2 YSYEKL. Trimming stripped 1 base from V and 2 bases from J, with 9 bases between. The CDR3 is 14 residues long. CDR3 residues: CASSQGGVAYEQYF. In DNA form, the CDR3 reads TGCGCCAGCAGCCAAGGGGGGGTCGCCTACGAGCAGTACTTC.

This clonotype was observed at least ten times. This chain links TRBV19 with TRBJ1-3, with D unclear. The CDR3 loop spans 15 amino acids. Trimming removed 4 bases at V and 0 bases at J, with 10 bases between. Germline CDR1 is LNHDA and CDR2 is SQIVND (reference sequence). The CDR3 coding sequence is TGTGCCAGTAGTAGAGACGGGCTCTCTGGAAACACCATATATTTT. This codes for CASSRDGLSGNTIYF.

This clonotype was recorded at least ten times. The rearrangement joins TRBV6-1 to TRBJ2-2; weak D call: TRBD1 (5 bases). V lost 2 bases, J lost 0 bases, and 10 bases lay in between. The V gene's germline CDR1 is MNHNS and CDR2 SASEGT. This CDR3 is 16 amino acids long. The CDR3 sequence is CASSELGLTNTGELFF. CDR3 DNA sequence: TGTGCCAGCAGTGAATTGGGGCTAACGAACACCGGGGAGCTGTTTTTT.

The sample holds many counts of this clonotype. This chain uses TRBV10-3 with TRBJ2-7; a weak D match, TRBD1 (5 bases). Trimming shortened V by 4 bases and J by 2 bases, and 9 bases separated the two germline ends. CDR1 ENHRY and CDR2 SYGVKD come from the germline V gene. CDR3 length equals 13 residues. CDR3 loop: CAISGQNTYEQYF. The CDR3 DNA reads TGTGCCATCAGTGGACAGAACACCTACGAGCAGTACTTC.

The chain has TRBV4-3 and TRBJ2-7; 7 nucleotides line up with TRBD1. Trimming cost V 0 bases and J 5 bases; bases outside gene matches: 13. Germline lookup yields CDR1 LGHNA and CDR2 YSLEER. The CDR3 has 17 amino acids. The CDR3 sequence: CASSQDRTTDRYDEQYF. Written as DNA, the CDR3 is TGCGCCAGCAGCCAAGACCGAACCACGGACAGGTACGACGAGCAGTACTTC.

On this clonotype itself: One junction end does not reproduce the germline sequence, and a read error may be involved. V usage is TRBV30 and J usage is TRBJ2-5; D is ambiguous. The CDR3 is 12 residues long. Germline CDR1 reads GTSNPN; CDR2 reads SVGIG (reference sequence). The CDR3 region is CAWTPGQEAQYF. DNA for the CDR3: TGTGCCTGGACCCCCGGGCAAGAGGCCCAGTACTTC. Using reference TRBV30 and TRBJ2-5 for the parts outside the CDR3, the full variable domain is SQTIHQWPATLVQPVGSPLSLECTVEGTSNPNLYWYRQAAGRGLQLLFYSVGIGQISSEVPQNLSASRPQDRQFILSSKKLLLSDSGFYLCAWTPGQEAQYFGPGTRLLVL.

In the case of this clonotype: One junction end disagrees with the germline gene, perhaps due to a read error. J is TRBJ2-7 and V is TRBV10-3; 8 bases are shared with TRBD1. CDR1 and CDR2 from the germline V gene are ENHRY and SYGVKD. This CDR3 spans 14 amino acids. CDR3 sequence: CAIREAGGTYGQYF. In DNA form, the CDR3 reads TGTGCCATCAGGGAGGCAGGGGGCACCTACGGGCAGTACTTC.

This clonotype showed up many times. The chain is built from TRBV29-1 and TRBJ2-7; D remains ambiguous. The CDR3 extends over 12 amino acids. V was clipped by 4 bases and J by 0 bases, with 7 bases between them. Per germline, CDR1 SQVTM and CDR2 ANQGSEA. The DNA of the CDR3 is TGCAGCGTTGGGGCGAGCTCCTACGAGCAGTACTTC. Translating gives CSVGASSYEQYF.

This clonotype has ten or more counts. The chain joins TRBV29-1 to TRBJ1-2; possible D gene TRBD1, 5 bases. The CDR3 has 18 amino acids. Trimming cost V 0 bases and J 4 bases, with 24 bases left between them. Germline V gene lookup returns CDR1 SQVTM and CDR2 ANQGSEA. For the CDR3, the DNA is TGCAGCGTTGAAGAGATCGGGGCCTCCCCAAAACGATTCTATGGCTACACCTTC. This codes for CSVEEIGASPKRFYGYTF. The full variable domain, with the rest looked up from reference TRBV29-1 and TRBJ1-2, is SAVISQKPSRDICQRGTSLTIQCQVDSQVTMMFWYRQQPGQSLTLIATANQGSEATYESGFVIDKFPISRPNLTFSTLTVSNMSPEDSSIYLCSVEEIGASPKRFYGYTFGSGTRLTVV.

This clonotype was detected ten times or more. A read error may produce the germline difference seen at one junction end. The chain links TRBV7-7 to TRBJ2-1; 8 bases fit TRBD2. This CDR3 contains 14 residues. Germline V gene data show CDR1 as SSHAT and CDR2 as FNYEAQ (reference sequence). CDR3 nucleotide sequence: TGTGCTAGCAGCGAACTCTCACTAGCGGCTGAGCAGTTCTTC. It specifies CASSELSLAAEQFF.

This clonotype was seen at least ten times. The chain has TRBV27 and TRBJ2-1, with TRBD2 identical over 13 bases. The CDR3 has 16 residues. With V trimmed by 5 bases and J by 8 bases, 9 bases remained unmatched. Germline CDR1 MNHEY, CDR2 SMNVEV (reference sequence). DNA for the CDR3: TGTGCCAGCAGTCCTCGGACTAGCGGGAGTGGGCATGAGCAGTTCTTC. Its protein product is CASSPRTSGSGHEQFF.

This clonotype was seen many times. The chain carries TRBV19 and TRBJ1-1; D gene uncertain. CDR1 is LNHDA and CDR2 is SQIVND in the germline V gene (reference sequence). Between the trimmed V and J ends, which lost 3 bases and 5 bases, there was a span of 16 bases. The CDR3 is 15 amino acids. The CDR3 sequence is CASSMSPAGWTEAFF. The CDR3 bases are TGTGCCAGTAGTATGTCCCCCGCTGGGTGGACTGAAGCTTTCTTT.

This clonotype was found many times. The rearrangement joins TRBV12-3 or TRBV12-4 to TRBJ1-1; D is uncertain. The CDR3 runs 13 residues. V was shortened by 6 bases and J by 3 bases, with 11 bases between the two germline ends. In DNA, the CDR3 is TGTGCCAGCAGACCCGGACGGGACACTGAAGCTTTCTTT. Its translation: CASRPGRDTEAFF.

The V call is TRBV7-9, the J call TRBJ2-6, with TRBD2 matching over 7 bases. This CDR3 has 18 residues. V gave up 5 bases and J gave up 4 bases; unmatched junction bases: 14. The V gene's germline CDR1 is SEHNR and CDR2 FQNEAQ (reference sequence). CDR3 region: CASSPPPREPVGANVLTF. CDR3 sequence (DNA): TGTGCCAGCAGCCCCCCGCCGCGGGAGCCTGTGGGGGCCAACGTCCTGACTTTC.

There are a few counts of this clonotype. This chain joins TRBV6-1 and TRBJ1-1, with D possibly TRBD1 on 6 matching bases. Per germline, CDR1 MNHNS and CDR2 SASEGT. The V and J ends lost 8 bases and 0 bases respectively, with 16 bases between them. The CDR3 runs to 15 residues. The CDR3 here is CASGTGASMNTEAFF. DNA of the CDR3: TGTGCCAGCGGCACGGGGGCGTCAATGAACACTGAAGCTTTCTTT.

The V gene is TRBV30, the J gene TRBJ2-7; D remains ambiguous. CDR3 length: 13 amino acids. Germline CDR1 reads GTSNPN; CDR2 reads SVGIG (reference sequence). Trimming stripped 8 bases from V and 2 bases from J, with 16 bases between. The chain's CDR3 is CAGTLAGPYEQYF. CDR3 coding DNA: TGTGCCGGAACCCTGGCTGGGCCCTACGAGCAGTACTTC.

The V call is TRBV18, the J call TRBJ1-6, with 10 nucleotides matching TRBD1. J gave up 5 bases and V 2 bases, and 3 bases lay outside the gene matches. The CDR3 has 16 residues. Germline CDR1 reads KGHSH; CDR2 reads LQKENI. CDR3 nucleotide sequence: TGTGCCAGCTCACCAGAGGGACAGGGGAATAATTCACCCCTCCACTTT. Its translation is CASSPEGQGNNSPLHF.

This clonotype has more than one count but fewer than ten. Given a much more abundant clone one base away, this may be a read error. The chain recombines TRBV7-3 with TRBJ2-1; a weak D match, TRBD2 (5 bases). Germline values: CDR1 SGHTA, CDR2 FQGTGA. The CDR3 sequence is 12 residues long. The ends were cut back, 2 bases at V and 9 bases at J, with 8 bases in the middle. The CDR3 DNA reads TGTGCCAGCAGCTTAGAGGGAGTTGAGCAGTTCTTC. This sequence encodes CASSLEGVEQFF.

This clonotype was counted only a few times. V and J are TRBV18 and TRBJ2-1, with 10 bases lining up with TRBD2. Trimming took 6 bases from V and 4 from J; bases not matched to a gene: 9. CDR3 length: 16 residues. Germline CDR1 is KGHSH and CDR2 is LQKENI. The CDR3 bases are TGTGCCAGCTCCCCCCAGCGGGAGGGCCCTTACAATGAGCAGTTCTTC. Translating it yields CASSPQREGPYNEQFF.